The sequence of this T cell receptor (beta chain) was determined in a study of blood T cell repertoires in COVID-19. Looking at the study overall: Whether acute or convalescent, the COVID-19 samples came from the United States, Italy and Spain. PBMCs, B-cell-depleted T cells, or T cells provided the cDNA or gDNA that made up the material.

The V gene's germline CDR1 is MNHNS and CDR2 SASEGT. V was cut by 4 bases and J by 0 bases, with 16 bases left in between. The CDR3 runs to 16 residues. In the authors' workflow: Amplified reference gene primers provided the basis for estimating nucleated cell counts. The method was immunoSEQ multiplex PCR; TCRdb's version includes in-frame clones alone and lacks a portion of them. V, J and clone size are those of that table, while D and trimming were read from the DNA. This sample has 150,000 to 200,000 clones, with 75% to 90% found just once. This clone was seen once. The receptor comes from a human donor in a cohort sampled during active COVID-19. The genes are TRBV6-1 and TRBJ2-7, with a tentative D call TRBD2 (6 bases). Source material: peripheral blood. The CDR3 region has the DNA TGTGCCAGCAGTGCTTTAGCTGGGCGGGACTCCTACGAGCAGTACTTC. Its protein is CASSALAGRDSYEQYF.